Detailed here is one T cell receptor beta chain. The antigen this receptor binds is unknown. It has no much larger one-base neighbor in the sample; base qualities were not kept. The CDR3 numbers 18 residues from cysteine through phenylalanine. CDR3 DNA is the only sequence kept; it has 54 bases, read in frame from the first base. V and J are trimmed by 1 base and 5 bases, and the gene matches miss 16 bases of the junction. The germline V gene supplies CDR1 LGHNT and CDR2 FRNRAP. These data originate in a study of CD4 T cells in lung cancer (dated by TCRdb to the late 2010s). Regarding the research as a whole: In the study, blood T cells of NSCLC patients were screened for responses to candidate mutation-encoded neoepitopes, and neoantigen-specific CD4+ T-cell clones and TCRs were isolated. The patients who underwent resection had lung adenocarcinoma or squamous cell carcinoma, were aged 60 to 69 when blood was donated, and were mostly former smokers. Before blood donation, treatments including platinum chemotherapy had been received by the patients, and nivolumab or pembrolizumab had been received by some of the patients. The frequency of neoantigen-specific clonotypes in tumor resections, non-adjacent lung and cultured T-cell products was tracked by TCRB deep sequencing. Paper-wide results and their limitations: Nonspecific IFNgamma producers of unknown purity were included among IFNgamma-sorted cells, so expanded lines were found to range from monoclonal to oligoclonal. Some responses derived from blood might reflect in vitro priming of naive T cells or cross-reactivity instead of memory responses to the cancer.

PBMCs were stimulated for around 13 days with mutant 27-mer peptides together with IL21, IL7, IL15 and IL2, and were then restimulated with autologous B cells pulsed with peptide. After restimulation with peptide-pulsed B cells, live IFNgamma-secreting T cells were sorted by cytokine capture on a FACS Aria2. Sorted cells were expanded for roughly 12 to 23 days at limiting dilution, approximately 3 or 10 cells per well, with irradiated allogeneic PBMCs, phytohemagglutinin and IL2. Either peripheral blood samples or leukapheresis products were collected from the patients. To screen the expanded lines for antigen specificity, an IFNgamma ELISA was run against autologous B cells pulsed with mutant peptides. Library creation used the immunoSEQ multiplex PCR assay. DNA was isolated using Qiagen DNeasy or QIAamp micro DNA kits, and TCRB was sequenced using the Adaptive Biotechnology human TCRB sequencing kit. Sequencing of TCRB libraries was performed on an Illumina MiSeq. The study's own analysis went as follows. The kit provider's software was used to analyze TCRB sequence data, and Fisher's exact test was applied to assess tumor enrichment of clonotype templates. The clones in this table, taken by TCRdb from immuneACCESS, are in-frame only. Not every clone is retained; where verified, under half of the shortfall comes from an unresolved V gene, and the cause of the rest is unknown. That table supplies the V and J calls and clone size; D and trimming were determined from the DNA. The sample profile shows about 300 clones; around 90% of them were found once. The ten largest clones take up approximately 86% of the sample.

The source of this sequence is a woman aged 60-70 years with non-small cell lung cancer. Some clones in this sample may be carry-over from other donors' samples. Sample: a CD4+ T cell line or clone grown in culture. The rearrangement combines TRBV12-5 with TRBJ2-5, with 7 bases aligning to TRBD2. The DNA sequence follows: TGTGCTAGTGGTTTGGCGGGAGAACACGGGGGGATAATGGAGACCCAGTACTTC. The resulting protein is CASGLAGEHGGIMETQYF.